What follows are 18 T cell receptor beta chains derived from one specimen sequenced in a study of T cell responses to AZD1222 COVID-19 vaccine. The method was immunoSEQ multiplex PCR; TCRdb's version includes in-frame clones alone and lacks a portion of them. The sample comprises roughly 100,000 clones, about nine tenths of which are singletons, and around 8% rests with the top ten. Specimen: peripheral blood, collected 28 days after the second AZD1222 dose. The receptors were gathered from an adult who received the AZD1222 COVID-19 vaccine.

V is TRBV5-1 and J is TRBJ2-5; D assignment may be TRBD1 or TRBD2 (6 bases each). This CDR3 comprises 13 residues. Trimming removed 5 bases at V and 1 base at J, with 9 bases between. CDR1 is SGHRS and CDR2 is YFSETQ in the germline V gene. The CDR3 region is CASRGGRQETQYF. CDR3 sequence (DNA): TGCGCCAGCAGGGGGGGCCGCCAAGAGACCCAGTACTTC.

The CDR3 reads CATSRQDLDYGYTF. In DNA form, the CDR3 reads TGTGCCACCAGTCGGCAGGACCTGGACTATGGCTACACCTTC. The chain recombines TRBV24-1 with TRBJ1-2; D not resolved. Germline CDR1 is KGHDR and CDR2 is SFDVKD. The CDR3 totals 14 residues. Trimming left V 6 bases short and J 3 bases short, with 13 bases between.

The genes are TRBV9 and TRBJ1-3; D gene ambiguous. CDR3 length: 14 amino acids. Germline CDR1 is SGDLS and CDR2 is YYNGEE. Trimming shortened V by 0 bases and J by 3 bases, and 7 bases separated the two germline ends. The CDR3 DNA reads as TGTGCCAGCAGCGTAGCTTCCGATGGAAACACCATATATTTT. Protein sequence: CASSVASDGNTIYF.

V and J are TRBV2 and TRBJ1-1, with D hard to call. The germline V gene encodes CDR1 SNHLY and CDR2 FYNNEI. The CDR3 covers 14 residues. The germline V and J ends were trimmed by 6 bases and 3 bases, with 14 bases remaining between them. CDR3 coding DNA: TGTGCCAGCAGCCCGGACCCAGTCTACACTGAAGCTTTCTTT. Amino acids: CASSPDPVYTEAFF.

The rearrangement joins TRBV5-1 to TRBJ2-1; 8 bases line up with TRBD2. CDR3 length: 13 amino acids. With V trimmed by 4 bases and J by 8 bases, 5 bases remained unmatched. Germline-derived CDR1 and CDR2 are SGHRS and YFSETQ. The CDR3 reads CASSPGRDHEQFF. CDR3 in DNA: TGCGCCAGCAGCCCCGGGAGGGACCATGAGCAGTTCTTC.

The chain has TRBV5-1 and TRBJ2-1, with D tentatively TRBD1 or TRBD2 (5 bases each). Germline CDR1 reads SGHRS; CDR2 reads YFSETQ. The CDR3 is 14 residues long. The ends were cut back, 1 base at V and 7 bases at J, with 12 bases in the middle. For the CDR3, the DNA is TGCGCCAGCAGCTTGTGGGCAGGGACGAATGAGCAGTTCTTC. Protein product: CASSLWAGTNEQFF. The full variable domain, completed using reference TRBV5-1 and TRBJ2-1, is KAGVTQTPRYLIKTRGQQVTLSCSPISGHRSVSWYQQTPGQGLQFLFEYFSETQRNKGNFPGRFSGRQFSNSRSEMNVSTLELGDSALYLCASSLWAGTNEQFFGPGTRLTVL.

The rearrangement joins TRBV15 to TRBJ1-4; possible D gene TRBD1, 6 bases. The CDR3 is 16 residues long. The V end was cut by 0 bases, the J end by 8 bases, with 16 bases between. The germline CDR1 and CDR2 sequences are LNHNV and YYDKDF (reference sequence). The CDR3 DNA sequence: TGTGCCACCAGCAGAGACATCAGGGGTCGGGGGGAAAAACTGTTTTTT. This gives the protein CATSRDIRGRGEKLFF.

The rearrangement links TRBV5-1 to TRBJ2-7; 7 bases map to TRBD2. The CDR3 totals 15 residues. CDR1 and CDR2 (germline): SGHRS, YFSETQ. Losses at the gene ends were 0 bases for V and 1 base for J; bases not matched to a gene: 4. CDR3: CASSLAASGSYEQYF. The CDR3 nucleotides read TGCGCCAGCAGCTTGGCGGCTAGCGGTTCCTACGAGCAGTACTTC.

This chain links TRBV19 with TRBJ2-7; D not certain. This CDR3 has 14 amino acids. The germline V gene has CDR1 LNHDA and CDR2 SQIVND (reference sequence). The ends were cut back, 3 bases at V and 1 base at J, with 10 bases in the middle. CDR3 protein: CASSISSPSYEQYF. The DNA of the CDR3 is TGTGCCAGTAGTATCTCATCTCCTTCCTACGAGCAGTACTTC.

The chain employs TRBV24-1 and TRBJ1-1, with 7 bases matching TRBD1. Germline trimming cut 7 bases from V and 1 base from J; bases unmatched to any gene: 5. This CDR3 has 14 residues. Germline V gives CDR1 KGHDR, CDR2 SFDVKD. In DNA form, the CDR3 reads TGTGCCACCAGGGACAGGTCGGCGAACACTGAAGCTTTCTTT. Protein: CATRDRSANTEAFF.

Details on this clone: This sample includes further DNA sequences coding for the same CDR3. The chain combines TRBV9 with TRBJ2-7; weak D call: TRBD1 (5 bases). The CDR3 contains 14 residues. The germline V and J ends were trimmed by 0 bases and 2 bases, with 9 bases remaining between them. Per germline, CDR1 SGDLS and CDR2 YYNGEE. DNA of the CDR3: TGTGCCAGCAGCGTAGGTCAGGGCACCTACGAGCAGTACTTC. Residues: CASSVGQGTYEQYF.

The chain has TRBV2 and TRBJ1-5, with 9 bases fitting TRBD1. The CDR3 spans 15 residues. Unmatched junction bases numbered 5, after V lost 7 bases and J lost 1 base. Germline values: CDR1 SNHLY, CDR2 FYNNEI. The CDR3 region has the DNA TGTGCCAGCACCCCGGACAGGGGAAGCAATCAGCCCCAGCATTTT. It yields the protein CASTPDRGSNQPQHF.

This chain joins TRBV27 and TRBJ2-1, with no clear D. V dropped 6 bases and J dropped 4 bases, with 16 bases sitting between them. The CDR3 totals 15 residues. Germline values: CDR1 MNHEY, CDR2 SMNVEV (reference sequence). This chain's CDR3 is CASRLTTYSYNEQFF. In nucleotides, the CDR3 is TGTGCCAGCAGACTAACCACTTACAGTTACAATGAGCAGTTCTTC.

This sequence joins TRBV20-1 and TRBJ2-1, with D perhaps TRBD2 (7 bases). This CDR3 is built from 11 residues. V lost 6 bases to trimming and J lost 8 bases, with 11 bases between them. Germline lookup yields CDR1 DFQATT and CDR2 SNEGSKA (reference sequence). CDR3 in DNA: TGCAGTGCCTCGGGGGGCTATGAGCAGTTCTTC. Translation: CSASGGYEQFF.

This clone has only one observation. The chain carries TRBV5-1 and TRBJ1-1, with TRBD1 matching over 7 bases. The J segment lost 2 bases and the V segment lost 5 bases, leaving 3 bases of the junction unmatched. Looked up from germline, CDR1 is SGHRS and CDR2 is YFSETQ. The CDR3 runs to 13 residues. The CDR3 spells CASSRTGNTEAFF. In nucleotides, the CDR3 is TGCGCCAGCAGTAGGACAGGTAACACTGAAGCTTTCTTT.

This chain connects TRBV30 to TRBJ1-2; D gene unclear. Trimming stripped 0 bases from V and 1 base from J, with 12 bases between. Per the germline V gene, CDR1 is GTSNPN and CDR2 is SVGIG (reference sequence). This CDR3 region has 15 residues. CDR3 bases: TGTGCCTGGAGTGTACTGCTAAGGGTTAACTATGGCTACACCTTC. Protein sequence: CAWSVLLRVNYGYTF.

V and J are TRBV14 and TRBJ2-1; 10 bases are a match to TRBD1. V shed 4 bases and J 8 bases; nucleotides not matched to a gene: 17. CDR1 is SGHDN, CDR2 FVKESK, per germline. The CDR3 spans 18 residues. The chain's CDR3 is CASSLHPVGQGGYDEQFF. DNA for the CDR3: TGTGCCAGCAGCCTGCATCCCGTCGGACAGGGGGGGTACGATGAGCAGTTCTTC.

The J gene is TRBJ2-7, the V gene TRBV30, with D uncertain. From germline, CDR1 is GTSNPN and CDR2 SVGIG (reference sequence). This CDR3 has 12 amino acids. Trimming pared 2 bases from V and 0 bases from J, leaving 5 bases between. CDR3 nucleotides: TGTGCCTGGAGTCCCAGCTCCTACGAGCAGTACTTC. Its translation: CAWSPSSYEQYF.